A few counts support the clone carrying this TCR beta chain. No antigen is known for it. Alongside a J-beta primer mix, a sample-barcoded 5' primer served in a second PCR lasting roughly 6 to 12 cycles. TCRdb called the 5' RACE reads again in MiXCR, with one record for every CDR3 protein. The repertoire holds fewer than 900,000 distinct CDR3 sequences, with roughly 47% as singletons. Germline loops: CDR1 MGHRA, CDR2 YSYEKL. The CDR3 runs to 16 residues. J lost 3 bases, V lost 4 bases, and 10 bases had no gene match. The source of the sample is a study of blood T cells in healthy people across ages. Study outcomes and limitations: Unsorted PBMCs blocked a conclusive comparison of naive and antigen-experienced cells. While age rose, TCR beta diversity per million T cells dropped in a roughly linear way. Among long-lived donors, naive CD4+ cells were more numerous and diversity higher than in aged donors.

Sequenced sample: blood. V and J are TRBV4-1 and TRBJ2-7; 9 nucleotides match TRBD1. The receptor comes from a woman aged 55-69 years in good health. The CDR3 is CASSLGVQGAIYEQYF. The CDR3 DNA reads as TGCGCCAGCAGCCTGGGGGTACAGGGGGCTATCTACGAGCAGTACTTC.